This T cell receptor beta chain appears in the sequencing data of a study of blood T cell repertoires in COVID-19. Participants reported their clinical history, and cohort assignment relied on those reports. CDR1 and CDR2 from the germline V gene are SGDLS and YYNGEE. The CDR3 contains 13 residues. V shed 0 bases and J shed 10 bases, with 11 bases lying between them. TCRdb's copy holds only in-frame clones and misses some; the assay was immunoSEQ multiplex PCR. The table has around 300,000 clones, around nine tenths seen once. V and J are TRBV9 and TRBJ2-1; possibly TRBD1 for D (6 bases). The receptor was derived from a woman aged 40 to 50 who had recovered from COVID-19. The specimen sequenced was PBMCs or T cells enriched from blood (not recorded which). The chain's CDR3 is CASSVGPGDEQFF. CDR3 DNA: TGTGCCAGCAGCGTAGGCCCAGGGGACGAGCAGTTCTTC.